This TCR beta chain was captured by sequencing in a study of early T cells in non-severe SARS-CoV-2 infection. MiXCR, run by TCRdb on the 5' RACE reads, gives a single entry per CDR3 protein. The table includes roughly 120,000 distinct CDR3 sequences, around 12% detected once. Germline V lookup: CDR1 DFQATT, CDR2 SNEGSKA (reference sequence). The junction had 2 bases not matched to a gene; V was cut back by 3 bases and J by 1 base. The CDR3 contains 14 residues. The receptor comes from an adult who was a healthcare worker with PCR-confirmed SARS-CoV-2 infection or an uninfected control (not recorded which). The rearrangement links TRBV20-1 to TRBJ1-5; 8 positions agree with TRBD1. The sequencing here drew on whole blood, taken at baseline. The CDR3 region is CSARDRVSNQPQHF. The CDR3 DNA reads as TGCAGTGCTAGGGACAGGGTGAGCAATCAGCCCCAGCATTTT.